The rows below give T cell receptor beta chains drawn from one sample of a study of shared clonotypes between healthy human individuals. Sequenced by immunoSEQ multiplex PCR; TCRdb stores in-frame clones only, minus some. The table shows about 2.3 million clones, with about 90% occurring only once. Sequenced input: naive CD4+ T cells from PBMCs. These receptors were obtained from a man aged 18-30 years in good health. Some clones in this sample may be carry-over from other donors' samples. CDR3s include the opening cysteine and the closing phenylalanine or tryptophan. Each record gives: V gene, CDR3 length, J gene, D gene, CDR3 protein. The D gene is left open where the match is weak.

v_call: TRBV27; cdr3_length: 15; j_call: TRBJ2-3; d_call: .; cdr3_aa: CASSLDGTSTDTQYF
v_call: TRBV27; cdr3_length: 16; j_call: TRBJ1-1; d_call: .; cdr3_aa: CASSQTPPGRDTEAFF
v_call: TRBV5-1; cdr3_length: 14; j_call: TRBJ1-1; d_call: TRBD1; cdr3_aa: CASSLTGGGTEAFF
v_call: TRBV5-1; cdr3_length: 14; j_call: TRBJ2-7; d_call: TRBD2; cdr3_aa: CASTVSGSSYEQYF
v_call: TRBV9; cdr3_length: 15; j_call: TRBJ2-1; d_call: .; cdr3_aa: CASSVDRPLSNEQFF
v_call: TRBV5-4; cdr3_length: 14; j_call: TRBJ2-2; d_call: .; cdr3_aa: CASSPEGGYGELFF
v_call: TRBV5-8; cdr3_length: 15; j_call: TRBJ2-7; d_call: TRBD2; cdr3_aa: CASSQGLAGSYEQYF
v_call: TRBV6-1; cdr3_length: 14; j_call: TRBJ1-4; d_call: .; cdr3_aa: CASISAGESGKLFF
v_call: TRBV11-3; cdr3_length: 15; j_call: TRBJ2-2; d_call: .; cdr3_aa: CASSRTYEDTGELFF
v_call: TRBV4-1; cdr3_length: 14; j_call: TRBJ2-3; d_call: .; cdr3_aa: CASSQERVTDTQYF
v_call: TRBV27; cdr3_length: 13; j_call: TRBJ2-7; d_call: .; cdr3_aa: CASSFSGGYEQYF
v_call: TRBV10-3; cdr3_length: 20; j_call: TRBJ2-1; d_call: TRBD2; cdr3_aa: CAISDPGLAGGPSSYNEQFF
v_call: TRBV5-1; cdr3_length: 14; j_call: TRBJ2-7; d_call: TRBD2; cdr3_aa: CASSSQREGFEQYF
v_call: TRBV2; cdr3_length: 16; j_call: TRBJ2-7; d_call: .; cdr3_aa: CASSPQRTNPPYEQYF
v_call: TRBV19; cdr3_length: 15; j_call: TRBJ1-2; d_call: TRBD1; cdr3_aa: CASSSRQGDSFGYTF
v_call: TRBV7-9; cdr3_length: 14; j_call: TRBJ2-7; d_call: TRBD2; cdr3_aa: CASSFTSGSYEQYF
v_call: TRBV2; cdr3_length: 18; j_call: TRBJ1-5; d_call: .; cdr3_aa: CASSERRARVMSNQPQHF
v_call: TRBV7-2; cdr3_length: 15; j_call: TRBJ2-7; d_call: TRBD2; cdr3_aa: CASSLVAAGGHEQYF
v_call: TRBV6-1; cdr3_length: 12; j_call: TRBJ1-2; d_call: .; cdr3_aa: CASRATGYGYTF
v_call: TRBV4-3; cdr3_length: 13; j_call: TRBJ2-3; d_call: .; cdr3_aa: CASSQEGTDTQYF
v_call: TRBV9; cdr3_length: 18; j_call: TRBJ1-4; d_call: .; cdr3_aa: CASSSAPGALSTNEKLFF
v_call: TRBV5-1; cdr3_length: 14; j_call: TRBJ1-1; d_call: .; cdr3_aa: CASSPAEGRTEAFF
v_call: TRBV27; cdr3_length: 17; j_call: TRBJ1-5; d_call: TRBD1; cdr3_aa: CASSLTGALGGNQPQHF
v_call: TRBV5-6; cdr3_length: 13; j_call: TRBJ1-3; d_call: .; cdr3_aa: CASSLIGLNTIYF
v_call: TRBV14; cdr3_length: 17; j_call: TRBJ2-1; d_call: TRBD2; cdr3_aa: CASSPRLAGVLSNEQFF
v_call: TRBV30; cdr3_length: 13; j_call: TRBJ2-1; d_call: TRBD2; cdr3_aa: CAWSVSGGGEQFF
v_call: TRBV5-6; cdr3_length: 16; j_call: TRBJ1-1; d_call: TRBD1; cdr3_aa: CASSLGPGQGPPGAFF
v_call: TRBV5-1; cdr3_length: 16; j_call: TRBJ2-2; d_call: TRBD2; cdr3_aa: CASSFLAGLNTGELFF
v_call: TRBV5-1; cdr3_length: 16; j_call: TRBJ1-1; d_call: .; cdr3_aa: CASSLVGGGEGTEAFF
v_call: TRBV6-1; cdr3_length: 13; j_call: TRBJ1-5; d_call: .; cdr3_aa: CASIPSGNQPQHF
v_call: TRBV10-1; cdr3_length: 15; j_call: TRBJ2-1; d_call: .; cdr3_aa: CASSEARPSYNEQFF
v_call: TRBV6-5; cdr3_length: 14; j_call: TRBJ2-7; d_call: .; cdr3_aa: CASHRPGSAYEQYF
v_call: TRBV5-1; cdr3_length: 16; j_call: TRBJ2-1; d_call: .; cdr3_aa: CASSLVAVSSYNEQFF
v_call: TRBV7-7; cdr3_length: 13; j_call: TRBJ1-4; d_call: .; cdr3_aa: CASSLSWDEKLFF
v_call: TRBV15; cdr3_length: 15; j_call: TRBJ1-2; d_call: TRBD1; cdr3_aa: CATSETGGYRYGYTF
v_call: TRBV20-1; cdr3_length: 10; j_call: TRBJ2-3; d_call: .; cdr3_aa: CSAASDTQYF
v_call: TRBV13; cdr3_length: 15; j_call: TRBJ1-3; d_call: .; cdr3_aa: CASSSRATSGNTIYF
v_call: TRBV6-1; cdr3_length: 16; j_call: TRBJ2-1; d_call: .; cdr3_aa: CASSEHAPAVSNEQFF
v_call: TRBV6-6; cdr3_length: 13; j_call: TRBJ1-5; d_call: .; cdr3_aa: CASTKDEGGPQHF
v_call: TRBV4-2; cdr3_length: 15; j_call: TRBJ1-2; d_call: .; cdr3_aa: CASSRSSGASGGYTF
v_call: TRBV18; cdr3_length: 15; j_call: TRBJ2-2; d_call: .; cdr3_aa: CASSPRQQNTGELFF
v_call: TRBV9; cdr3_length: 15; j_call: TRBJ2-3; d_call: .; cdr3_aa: CASSVIGPTADTQYF
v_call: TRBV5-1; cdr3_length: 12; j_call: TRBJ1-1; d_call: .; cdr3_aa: CASSLGQADAFF
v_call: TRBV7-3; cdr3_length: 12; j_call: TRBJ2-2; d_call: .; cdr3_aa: CASSQQVGELFF
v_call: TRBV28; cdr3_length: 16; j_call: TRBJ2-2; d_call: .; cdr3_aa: CASSAPGGIGTGELFF
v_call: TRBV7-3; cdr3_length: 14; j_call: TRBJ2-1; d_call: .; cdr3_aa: CASSLTGPNNEQFF
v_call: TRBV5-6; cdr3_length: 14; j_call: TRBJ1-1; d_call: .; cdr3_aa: CASSTDQRGTEAFF
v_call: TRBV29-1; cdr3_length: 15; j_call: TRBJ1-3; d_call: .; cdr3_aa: CSVGSTGLYGNTIYF
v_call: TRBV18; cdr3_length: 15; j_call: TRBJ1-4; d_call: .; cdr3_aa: CASSRRRDPEEKLFF
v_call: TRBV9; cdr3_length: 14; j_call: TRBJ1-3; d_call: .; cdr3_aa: CASSVGAIEDTIYF
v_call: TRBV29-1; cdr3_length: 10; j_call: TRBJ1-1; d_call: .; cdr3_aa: CSAQNTEAFF
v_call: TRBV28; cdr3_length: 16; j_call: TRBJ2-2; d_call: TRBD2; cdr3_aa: CASTLGSGANTGELFF
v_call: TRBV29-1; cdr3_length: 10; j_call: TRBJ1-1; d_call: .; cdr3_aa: CSAISAEAFF
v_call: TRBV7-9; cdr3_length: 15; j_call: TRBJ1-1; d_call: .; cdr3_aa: CASSLARLWEPEAFF
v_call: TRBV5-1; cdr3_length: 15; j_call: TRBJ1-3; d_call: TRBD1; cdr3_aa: CASSAGTDSGNTIYF
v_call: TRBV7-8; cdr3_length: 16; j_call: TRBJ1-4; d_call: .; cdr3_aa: CASSLGGAGLDEKLFF
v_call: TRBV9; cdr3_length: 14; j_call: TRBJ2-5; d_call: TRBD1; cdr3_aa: CASSLQGAEETQYF